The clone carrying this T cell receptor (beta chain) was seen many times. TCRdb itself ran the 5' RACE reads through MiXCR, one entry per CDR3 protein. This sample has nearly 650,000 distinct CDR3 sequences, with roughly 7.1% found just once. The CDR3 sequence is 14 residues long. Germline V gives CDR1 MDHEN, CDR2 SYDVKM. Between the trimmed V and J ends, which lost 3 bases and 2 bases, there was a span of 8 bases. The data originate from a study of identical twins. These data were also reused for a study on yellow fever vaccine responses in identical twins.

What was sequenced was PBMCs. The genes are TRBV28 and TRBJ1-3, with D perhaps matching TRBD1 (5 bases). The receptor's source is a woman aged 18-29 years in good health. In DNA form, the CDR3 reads TGTGCCAGCAGTTTTGGGGGAGCTGGAAACACCATATATTTT. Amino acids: CASSFGGAGNTIYF. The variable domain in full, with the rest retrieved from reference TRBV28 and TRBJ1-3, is DVKVTQSSRYLVKRTGEKVFLECVQDMDHENMFWYRQDPGLGLRLIYFSYDVKMKEKGDIPEGYSVSREKKERFSLILESASTNQTSMYLCASSFGGAGNTIYFGEGSWLTVV.